This entry describes one TCR beta chain. Antigen specificity is unknown. The CDR3 is made up of 12 amino acids. Looked up from germline, CDR1 is MRHNA and CDR2 is SNTAGT. The V end was cut by 3 bases, the J end by 8 bases, with 8 bases between. The sample is drawn from a study of cytomegalovirus exposure and HLA in healthy donors. Profiling relied on immunoSEQ multiplex PCR, and the TCRdb table lists in-frame clones only, not all of them. The table includes 100,000 to 150,000 clones, 89% detected once. Study observations and caveats: According to the study, roughly 160 TCR beta chains were cytomegalovirus-associated.

The sequencing sample was made of PBMCs. The rearrangement links TRBV6-4 to TRBJ2-1, with a tentative D call TRBD2 (5 bases). The TCR was taken from a woman aged 18 to 35 in good health and CMV-seronegative. The chain's CDR3 is CASSETGYEQFF. Here the CDR3 DNA reads TGTGCCAGCAGTGAGACGGGGTATGAGCAGTTCTTC.